This TCR beta chain comes out of a study of cytomegalovirus exposure and HLA in healthy donors. This clone was counted between two and nine times. The method was immunoSEQ multiplex PCR; TCRdb's version includes in-frame clones alone and lacks a portion of them. The sample contains 250,000 to 400,000 clones, roughly 88% of which appear only once. This CDR3 comprises 15 residues. V was cut by 4 bases and J by 3 bases, with 14 bases left in between. Germline CDR1 reads SGHDT; CDR2 reads YYEEEE. What was sequenced was PBMCs. This chain links TRBV5-6 with TRBJ1-5; the D gene is possibly TRBD1 (6 bases). The TCR was taken from a man in his thirties or forties in good health and CMV-seronegative. CDR3 region: CASSHRQAPNQPQHF. CDR3 in DNA: TGTGCCAGCAGCCATAGACAGGCCCCCAATCAGCCCCAGCATTTT.